The text below deals with one TCR beta chain. The target antigen is unknown. This specimen comes from a study of cytomegalovirus exposure and HLA in healthy donors. Study-level findings and limits: Researchers reported in a later analysis that common viral pathogens appeared linked to several top clusters. TRBV6-2, TRBV6-3 and other indistinguishable V segments were excluded.

V lost 2 bases and J lost 6, with 15 bases in between. The CDR3 loop spans 15 amino acids. Germline CDR1 and CDR2: MNHNS and SASEGT. The PCR contained 60 Vbeta and 13 Jbeta primers. TCRdb's copy holds only in-frame clones and misses some; the assay was immunoSEQ multiplex PCR. The sample includes roughly 98,000 clones, approximately 76% seen only once; the top ten take roughly 2%. V and J are TRBV6-1 and TRBJ2-3; D remains unclear. The sequence was obtained from a man aged 40-55 years in good health and CMV-seronegative. The material sequenced was PBMCs. The CDR3 DNA follows: TGTGCCAGCAGTGAATTAACGGGTCACCTTGATACGCAGTATTTT. Residues: CASSELTGHLDTQYF.